These 13 T cell receptor beta chains were all obtained from the same sample, sequenced in a study of CD8+CD57+ T cells in acquired aplastic anemia. Genomic DNA served as template for TCR beta VDJ and CDR3 profiling. TCRdb recomputed calls from the reads with MiXCR, one row per CDR3 protein. The table lists approximately 57,000 distinct CDR3 sequences, around 50% of them singletons. CD8+CD57+ cell expansion, shown by flow cytometry, had occurred in the patients selected for sequencing. The sample comprised sorted CD4+, CD8+, or CD8+CD57+ T cells (not recorded which) from PBMCs. The receptors stem from a human donor with aplastic anemia.

The table lists this clonotype with many counts. The chain employs TRBV6-6 and TRBJ2-1, with 10 bases lining up with TRBD1. V gave up 4 bases and J gave up 6 bases; unmatched junction bases: 6. The CDR3 covers 15 residues. The germline CDR1 and CDR2 sequences are MNHNY and SVGAGI (reference sequence). The CDR3 nucleotides are TGTGCCAGCAGTTTCGGGACAGGGGATTCCAATGAGCAGTTCTTC. This gives the protein CASSFGTGDSNEQFF.

The chain joins TRBV5-6 to TRBJ2-5, with 11 bases matching TRBD2. This CDR3 has 14 residues. V shed 4 bases and J 3 bases; nucleotides not matched to a gene: 2. Germline-derived CDR1 and CDR2 are SGHDT and YYEEEE. In nucleotides, the CDR3 is TGTGCCAGCAGCATTAGCGGGGGGGAAGAGACCCAGTACTTC. Translating it yields CASSISGGEETQYF.

V usage is TRBV11-1 and J usage is TRBJ2-7; the D gene is possibly TRBD2 (5 bases). The V gene's germline CDR1 is SGHAT and CDR2 FQDESV (reference sequence). The CDR3 runs 16 residues. Deletions cut 5 bases from V and 4 bases from J, with 21 bases between. As DNA, the CDR3 is TGTGCCAGCAGCCCTAGCCTCCGGAACCGACTGTACGAGCAGTACTTC. It is translated as CASSPSLRNRLYEQYF. The whole variable domain, filled in from reference TRBV11-1 and TRBJ2-7, reads EAEVAQSPRYKITEKSQAVAFWCDPISGHATLYWYRQILGQGPELLVQFQDESVVDDSQLPKDRFSAERLKGVDSTLKIQPAELGDSAMYLCASSPSLRNRLYEQYFGPGTRLTVT.

This clonotype was counted many times. This rearrangement joins TRBV11-2 to TRBJ2-3; tentatively, D is TRBD1 (5 bases). The CDR3 sequence is 15 residues long. The ends were cut back, 4 bases at V and 2 bases at J, with 13 bases in the middle. Germline V gene lookup returns CDR1 SGHAT and CDR2 FQNNGV. DNA for the CDR3: TGTGCCAGCAGCTCGAAGACAGAACCCACAGATACGCAGTATTTT. Protein product: CASSSKTEPTDTQYF.

A single count supports this clonotype. The chain links TRBV29-1 to TRBJ2-3; D could derive from TRBD1 or TRBD2 (5 bases each). The CDR3 runs 16 residues. V was pared by 4 bases and J by 2 bases, with 19 bases between. Germline CDR1 is SQVTM and CDR2 is ANQGSEA. The CDR3 is CSVGKVLTGTTDTQYF. DNA of the CDR3: TGCAGCGTTGGAAAGGTACTAACGGGGACCACAGATACGCAGTATTTT.

This clonotype came up many times. This may be a read error: a much more frequent sequence differs by one nucleotide. This chain connects TRBV7-9 to TRBJ1-6, with D hard to call. In germline, CDR1 is SEHNR, CDR2 FQNEAQ (reference sequence). The CDR3 runs to 14 residues. V lost 2 bases to trimming and J lost 11 bases, with 13 bases between them. The CDR3 DNA is TGTGCCAGCAGCTTATCTGGGAACAATCCACCCCTCCACTTT. Translation: CASSLSGNNPPLHF.

This chain links TRBV7-2 with TRBJ1-2; D is undetermined. V was trimmed by 4 bases and J by 4 bases, leaving 16 bases between them. There are 15 residues in the CDR3. The germline V gene encodes CDR1 SGHTA and CDR2 FQGNSA. CDR3 protein: CASSSPVERGYGYTF. The CDR3 coding sequence is TGTGCCAGCAGCTCCCCTGTTGAGCGGGGCTATGGCTACACCTTC.

This rearrangement joins TRBV2 to TRBJ2-7; 9 nucleotides line up with TRBD1. Germline lookup yields CDR1 SNHLY and CDR2 FYNNEI. J gave up 4 bases and V 6 bases, and 7 bases lay outside the gene matches. The CDR3 totals 14 residues. The CDR3 coding sequence is TGTGCCAGCAGCCTTACAGGACAGGGGTACGAGCAGTACTTC. Amino acids: CASSLTGQGYEQYF.

The V gene is TRBV29-1, the J gene TRBJ2-7; TRBD1 agrees at 10 bases. Germline V gene data show CDR1 as SQVTM and CDR2 as ANQGSEA. The CDR3 contains 13 residues. V dropped 8 bases and J dropped 2; count of bases not matched to a gene: 6. As DNA, the CDR3 is TGCAGCTTTAGACAGGGGGCAGCCTACGAGCAGTACTTC. Translating it yields CSFRQGAAYEQYF.

This chain links TRBV25-1 with TRBJ1-6; the match to TRBD1 covers 9 bases. V shed 9 bases, J shed 6 bases, and the junction held 12 bases outside the gene matches. Germline loops: CDR1 MGHDK, CDR2 SYGVNS. The CDR3 has 16 residues. CDR3 bases: TGTGCCAGAACATTCACAGGGGGCGCGATTAATTCACCCCTCCACTTT. Its translation is CARTFTGGAINSPLHF. Based on the CDR3 plus reference TRBV25-1 and TRBJ1-6, the full variable domain is EADIYQTPRYLVIGTGKKITLECSQTMGHDKMYWYQQDPGMELHLIHYSYGVNSTEKGDLSSESTVSRIRTEHFPLTLESARPSHTSQYLCARTFTGGAINSPLHFGNGTRLTVT.

This clonotype was counted once. The chain combines TRBV7-9 with TRBJ1-2; D is perhaps TRBD1 (6 bases). The CDR3 loop spans 14 amino acids. Germline V gene sequence: CDR1 SEHNR, CDR2 FQNEAQ (reference sequence). Trimming removed 3 bases at V and 8 bases at J, with 16 bases between. CDR3 amino acids: CASSLAGGVRGYTF. The CDR3 coding sequence is TGTGCCAGCAGCTTGGCGGGGGGCGTGAGAGGCTACACCTTC.

V usage is TRBV15 and J usage is TRBJ2-7; TRBD1 or TRBD2 may be the D gene (5 bases each). Trimming removed 2 bases from V and 7 bases from J, with 12 bases in between. Germline V CDR1 and CDR2: LNHNV, YYDKDF (reference sequence). This CDR3 spans 13 amino acids. The CDR3 DNA reads TGTGCCACCAGCAGAAAGGGACGCCTTGAGCAGTACTTC. Translation gives CATSRKGRLEQYF.

Concerning this clonotype itself: Germline is not matched at one junction end, which may reflect a read error. V and J are TRBV2 and TRBJ1-5; D call uncertain. The CDR3 sequence is 13 residues long. From germline, CDR1 is SNHLY and CDR2 FYNNEI. CDR3 amino acids: CASRDDSNQPQHF. The CDR3 DNA reads TGTGCCAGCCGTGATGACAGCAATCAGCCCCAGCATTTT.